One sample yielded the 10 T cell receptor beta chains listed below, sequenced in a study of T cell responses to AZD1222 COVID-19 vaccine. Only in-frame clones appear in the TCRdb table, and some are missing; sequencing was by immunoSEQ multiplex PCR. The sample has 96,000 or so clones; nearly 90% are singletons. The sequenced sample was peripheral blood, obtained on day 0 of AZD1222 vaccination. The receptors were gathered from an adult in good health.

V is TRBV4-3 and J is TRBJ2-2; 11 positions agree with TRBD2. Germline CDR1 and CDR2: LGHNA and YSLEER. The CDR3 loop spans 17 amino acids. The trim removed 5 bases at V and 3 bases at J, leaving 8 bases unmatched. For the CDR3, the DNA is TGCGCCAGCAGCTCCCAGTCTAGCGGGGGGCACACCGGGGAGCTGTTTTTT. Its protein is CASSSQSSGGHTGELFF.

The V and J genes are TRBV20-1 and TRBJ2-3; D is unresolved. CDR1 and CDR2 from the germline V gene are DFQATT and SNEGSKA (reference sequence). Trimming left V 8 bases short and J 1 base short, with 7 bases between. This CDR3 is built from 11 residues. The CDR3 sequence is CSRVRTDTQYF. As DNA, the CDR3 is TGCAGTAGAGTCCGCACAGATACGCAGTATTTT.

This chain uses TRBV3-1 (or the pseudogene TRBV3-2) with TRBJ1-2, with D tentatively TRBD1 (6 bases). From germline, CDR1 is LGHDT and CDR2 YNNKEL (reference sequence). V shed 0 bases and J shed 0 bases, with 11 bases lying between them. This CDR3 region has 16 residues. CDR3 nucleotide sequence: TGTGCCAGCAGCCAAGATCCGGGGGCCACTAACTATGGCTACACCTTC. Translating gives CASSQDPGATNYGYTF.

The chain's CDR3 is CASSLGSTGREQYF. The CDR3 DNA reads as TGCGCCAGCAGCTTGGGAAGTACAGGGAGGGAGCAGTACTTC. The chain uses TRBV5-1 and TRBJ2-7; possibly TRBD1 or TRBD2 for D (6 bases each). From germline, CDR1 is SGHRS and CDR2 YFSETQ. There are 14 residues in the CDR3. The ends were cut back, 0 bases at V and 7 bases at J, with 14 bases in the middle.

The CDR3 loop is CASSVEGAGEEFF. The CDR3 DNA reads TGTGCCAGCAGCGTAGAAGGAGCGGGGGAGGAGTTCTTC. The chain recombines TRBV9 with TRBJ2-1; 8 bases are shared with TRBD2. Trimming cost V 0 bases and J 14 bases; bases outside gene matches: 7. The CDR3 runs to 13 residues. Germline V gene lookup returns CDR1 SGDLS and CDR2 YYNGEE.

The chain links TRBV19 to TRBJ1-4, with 8 bases lining up with TRBD1. V shed 4 bases, J shed 9 bases, and the junction held 13 bases outside the gene matches. This CDR3 is built from 16 residues. CDR1 is LNHDA, CDR2 SQIVND, per germline (reference sequence). DNA of the CDR3: TGTGCCAGTAGTAGCCCCTCGACAGGGGAGGAGAAAAAACTGTTTTTT. This translates into CASSSPSTGEEKKLFF.

This clone was seen only a few times. The rearrangement joins TRBV12-3 or TRBV12-4 to TRBJ1-1, with unresolved D. The CDR3 sequence is 11 residues long. Trimming took off 5 bases at V and 5 bases at J, with 6 bases between the two ends. The CDR3 nucleotides read TGTGCCAGCAGTACACAAACTGAAGCTTTCTTT. Encoded protein: CASSTQTEAFF.

The rearrangement uses TRBV11-2 and TRBJ2-1; 16 bases fit TRBD2. The ends lost 3 bases at V and 4 bases at J; junction bases unmatched: 6. The length of the CDR3 is 18 residues. Germline V CDR1 and CDR2: SGHAT, FQNNGV. CDR3 in DNA: TGTGCCAGCAGCTTCCTCCCGGGACTAGCGGGGGGGTACAATGAGCAGTTCTTC. Amino acids: CASSFLPGLAGGYNEQFF. Complete variable domain (other parts from reference TRBV11-2 and TRBJ2-1): EAGVAQSPRYKIIEKRQSVAFWCNPISGHATLYWYQQILGQGPKLLIQFQNNGVVDDSQLPKDRFSAERLKGVDSTLKIQPAKLEDSAVYLCASSFLPGLAGGYNEQFFGPGTRLTVL.

The V and J genes are TRBV6-5 and TRBJ1-3, with D tentatively TRBD1 (5 bases). This CDR3 contains 13 residues. CDR1 is MNHEY and CDR2 is SVGAGI in the germline V gene. The V and J ends lost 4 bases and 8 bases respectively, with 12 bases between them. The CDR3 is CASSFSRGDTIYF. The CDR3 DNA reads as TGTGCCAGCAGTTTTTCGAGAGGGGACACCATATATTTT.

This clone was found once. The chain uses TRBV3-1 (or the pseudogene TRBV3-2) and TRBJ2-1, with a tentative D call TRBD2 (6 bases). Per the germline V gene, CDR1 is LGHDT and CDR2 is YNNKEL (reference sequence). V dropped 4 bases and J dropped 9 bases, with 13 bases sitting between them. This CDR3 contains 13 residues. The CDR3 DNA follows: TGTGCCAGCAGCCTGCCAGGAGGGCTTGAGCAGTTCTTC. Translation gives CASSLPGGLEQFF.